This T cell receptor (beta chain) was identified during a study of T-cell memory formation after mild COVID-19. Overall study findings and caveats: Contracting clones from day 15 to 85 had balanced CD4/CD8; later expanders favoured CD4+. Contracting CD8+ clones were enriched in EMRA, CD4+ mainly in CM and EM.

In this sample, this clonotype turned up many times. As yet, its antigen is unknown. Using constant-segment primers, 5'RACE produced TCR alpha and TCR beta cDNA libraries carrying sample barcodes and UMIs. TCRdb processed the 5' RACE reads anew with MiXCR; each CDR3 protein has one entry. The sample carries tens of thousands of distinct CDR3 sequences, around 6.8% recorded once. V was cut by 6 bases and J by 4 bases, with 16 bases left in between. The CDR3 runs to 15 residues. Looked up from germline, CDR1 is LNHNV and CDR2 is YYDKDF (reference sequence). The chain couples TRBV15 to TRBJ2-1; a possible D gene is TRBD2 (5 bases). The sequence was collected from an adult woman who had mild COVID-19 (a few samples of this study predate the infection). Cell type and time point are not known. Sequencing input: PBMCs or a T cell subset sorted from them (not recorded which). The CDR3 loop reads CATRIGTGSYNEQFF. Written as DNA, the CDR3 is TGTGCCACCAGGATAGGCACGGGGTCTTACAATGAGCAGTTCTTC.